This T cell receptor beta chain was obtained from a study of regulatory T cells in long-lasting Graves disease. Study information: Persistent Graves' disease meant over 5 years of antithyroid drugs with positive TSH receptor antibodies.

Study conclusions and caveats: TCR diversity was lower in persistent Graves' patients (versus newly diagnosed ones). There were preferences for TRBV28, TRBJ1-2 and TRBJ2-5 in persistent disease.

Germline assignment: CDR1 MNHEY and CDR2 SMNVEV (reference sequence). V was pared by 9 bases and J by 6 bases, with 18 bases between. The CDR3 spans 13 residues. Relying on iRepertoire HTBI primers and Arm-PCR of CDR3 regions, the team built TCR beta libraries. From the multiplex PCR reads, TCRdb called clonotypes with MiXCR, one entry per CDR3 protein. The sample has more than 300,000 distinct CDR3 sequences; about 20% are singletons. Time point reported: persistent/refractory GD, antithyroid drugs over 5 years with positive TRAb. From RNA extracted from PBMCs, the TCR library was made. From each patient, approximately 9 milliliters of peripheral blood was drawn and collected into an EDTA anticoagulant tube. Concerning this clonotype itself: What it binds is unknown.

Sequencing used peripheral blood mononuclear cells (PBMCs), obtained when the disease was refractory, from a patient treated with antithyroid drugs. This clonotype was obtained from a female donor with Graves disease. This chain joins TRBV27 and TRBJ2-7, with D possibly called TRBD1 or TRBD2 (5 bases each). This chain's CDR3 is CASARAGRLEQYF. The CDR3 region has the DNA TGTGCCAGTGCCAGGGCGGGCCGCCTCGAGCAGTACTTC.